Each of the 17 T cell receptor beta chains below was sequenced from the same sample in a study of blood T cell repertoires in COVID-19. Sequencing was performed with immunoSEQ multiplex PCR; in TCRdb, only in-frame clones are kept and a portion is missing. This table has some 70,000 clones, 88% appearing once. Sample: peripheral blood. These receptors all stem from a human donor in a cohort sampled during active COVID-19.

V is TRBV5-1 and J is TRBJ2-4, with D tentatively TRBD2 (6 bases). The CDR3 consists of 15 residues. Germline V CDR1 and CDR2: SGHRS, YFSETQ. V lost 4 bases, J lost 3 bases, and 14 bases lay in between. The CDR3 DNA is TGCGCCAGCAGCCCCGGCTCCGGGGGCAAAAACATTCAGTACTTC. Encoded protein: CASSPGSGGKNIQYF.

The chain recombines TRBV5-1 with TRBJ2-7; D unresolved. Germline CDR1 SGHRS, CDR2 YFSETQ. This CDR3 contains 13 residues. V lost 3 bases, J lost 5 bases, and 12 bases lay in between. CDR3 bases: TGCGCCAGCAGCTCCCACGACGAGGACGAGCAGTACTTC. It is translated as CASSSHDEDEQYF.

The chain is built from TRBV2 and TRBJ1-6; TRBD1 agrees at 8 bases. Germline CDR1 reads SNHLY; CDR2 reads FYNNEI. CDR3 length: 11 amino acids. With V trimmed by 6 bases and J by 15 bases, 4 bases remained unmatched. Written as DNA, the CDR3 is TGTGCCAGCAGGGGGACAGGAGTCCTCCACTTT. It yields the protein CASRGTGVLHF.

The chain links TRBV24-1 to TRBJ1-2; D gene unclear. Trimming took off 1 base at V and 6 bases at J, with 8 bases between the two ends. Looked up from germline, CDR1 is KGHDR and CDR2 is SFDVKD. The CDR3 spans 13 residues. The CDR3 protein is CATSDLARHGYTF. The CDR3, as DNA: TGTGCCACCAGTGATTTAGCCAGGCATGGCTACACCTTC.

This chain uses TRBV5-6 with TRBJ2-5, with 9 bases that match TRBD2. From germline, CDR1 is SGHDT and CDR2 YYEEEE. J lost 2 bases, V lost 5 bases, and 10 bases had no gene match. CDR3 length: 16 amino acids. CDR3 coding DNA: TGTGCCAGCAGTTTTACCGGACTAGCGCGACAAGAGACCCAGTACTTC. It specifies CASSFTGLARQETQYF.

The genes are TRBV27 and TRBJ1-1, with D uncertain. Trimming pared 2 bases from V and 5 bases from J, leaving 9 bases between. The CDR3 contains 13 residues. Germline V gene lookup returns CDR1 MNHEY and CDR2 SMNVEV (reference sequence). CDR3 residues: CASSLREGTEAFF. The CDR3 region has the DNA TGTGCCAGCAGTTTACGGGAGGGTACTGAAGCTTTCTTT.

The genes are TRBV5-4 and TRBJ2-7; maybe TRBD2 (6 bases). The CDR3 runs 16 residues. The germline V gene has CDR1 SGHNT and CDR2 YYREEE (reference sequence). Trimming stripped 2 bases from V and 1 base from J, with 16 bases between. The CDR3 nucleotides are TGTGCCAGCAGCTTCACTGCGGGACGCCTTTCCTACGAGCAGTACTTC. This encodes CASSFTAGRLSYEQYF.

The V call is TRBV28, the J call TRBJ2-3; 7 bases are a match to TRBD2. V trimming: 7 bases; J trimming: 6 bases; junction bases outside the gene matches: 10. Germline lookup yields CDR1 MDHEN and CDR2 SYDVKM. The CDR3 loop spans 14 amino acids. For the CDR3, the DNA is TGTGCCAGCATTGGCTACGGGGGGTGGGATACGCAGTATTTT. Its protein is CASIGYGGWDTQYF.

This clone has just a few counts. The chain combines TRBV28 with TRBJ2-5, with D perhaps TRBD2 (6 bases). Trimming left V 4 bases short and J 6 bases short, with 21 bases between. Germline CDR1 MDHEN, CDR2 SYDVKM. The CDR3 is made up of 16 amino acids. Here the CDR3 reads CASSSDRQRGGKTQYF. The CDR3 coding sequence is TGTGCCAGCAGTTCCGATCGACAAAGGGGAGGAAAGACCCAGTACTTC.

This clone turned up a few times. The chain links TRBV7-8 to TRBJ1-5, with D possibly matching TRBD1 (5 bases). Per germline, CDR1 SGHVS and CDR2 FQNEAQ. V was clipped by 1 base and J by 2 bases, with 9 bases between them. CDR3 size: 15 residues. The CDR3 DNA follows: TGTGCCAGCAGCTTAGTCAGGGAGGGCAATCAGCCCCAGCATTTT. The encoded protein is CASSLVREGNQPQHF. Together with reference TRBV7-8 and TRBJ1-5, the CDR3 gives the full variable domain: GAGVSQSPRYKVAKRGQDVALRCDPISGHVSLFWYQQALGQGPEFLTYFQNEAQLDKSGLPSDRFFAERPEGSVSTLKIQRTQQEDSAVYLCASSLVREGNQPQHFGDGTRLSIL.

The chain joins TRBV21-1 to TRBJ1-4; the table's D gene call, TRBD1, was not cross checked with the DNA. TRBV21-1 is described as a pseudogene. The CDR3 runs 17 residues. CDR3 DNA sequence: TGTGCCAGCAGCAAATTCCAGAGACAGGGAGGTGGTGAAAAACTGTTTTTT. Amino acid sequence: CASSKFQRQGGGEKLFF.

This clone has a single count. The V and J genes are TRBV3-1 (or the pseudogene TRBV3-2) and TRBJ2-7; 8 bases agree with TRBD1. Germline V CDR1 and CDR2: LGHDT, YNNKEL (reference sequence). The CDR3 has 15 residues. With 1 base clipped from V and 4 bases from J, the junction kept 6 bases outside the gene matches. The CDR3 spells CASSQVLTGAYEQYF. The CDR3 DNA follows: TGTGCCAGCAGCCAAGTATTGACAGGGGCTTACGAGCAGTACTTC.

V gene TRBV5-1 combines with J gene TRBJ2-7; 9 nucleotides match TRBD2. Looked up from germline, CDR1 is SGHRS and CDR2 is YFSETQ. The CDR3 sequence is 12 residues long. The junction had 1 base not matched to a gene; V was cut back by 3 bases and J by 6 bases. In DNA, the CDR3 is TGCGCCAGCAGCTCGACTAGCGGCGAGCAGTACTTC. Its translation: CASSSTSGEQYF.

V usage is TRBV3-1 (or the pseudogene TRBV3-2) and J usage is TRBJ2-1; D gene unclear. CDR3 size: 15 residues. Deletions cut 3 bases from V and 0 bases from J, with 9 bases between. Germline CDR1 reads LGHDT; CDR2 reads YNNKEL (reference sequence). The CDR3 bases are TGTGCCAGCAGCCATACCGTTAGCTCCTACAATGAGCAGTTCTTC. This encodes CASSHTVSSYNEQFF.

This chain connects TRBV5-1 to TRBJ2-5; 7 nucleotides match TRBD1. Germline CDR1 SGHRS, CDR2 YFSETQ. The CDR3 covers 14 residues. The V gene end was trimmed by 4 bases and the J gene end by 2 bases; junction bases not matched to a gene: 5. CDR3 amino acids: CASSGGTEQETQYF. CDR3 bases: TGCGCCAGCAGCGGTGGGACAGAGCAAGAGACCCAGTACTTC.

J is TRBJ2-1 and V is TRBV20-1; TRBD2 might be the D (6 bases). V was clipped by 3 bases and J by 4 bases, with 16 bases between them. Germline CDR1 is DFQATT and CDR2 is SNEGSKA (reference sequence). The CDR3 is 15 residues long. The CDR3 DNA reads TGCAGTGCTAGTGATGGGGAGGCAGTTTACAATGAGCAGTTCTTC. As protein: CSASDGEAVYNEQFF.

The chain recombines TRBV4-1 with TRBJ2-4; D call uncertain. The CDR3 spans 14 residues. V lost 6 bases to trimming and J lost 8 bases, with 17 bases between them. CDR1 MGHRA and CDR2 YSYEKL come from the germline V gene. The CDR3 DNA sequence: TGCGCCAGCAGGCGGCGACTGTCCCGAGACATTCAGTACTTC. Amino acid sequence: CASRRRLSRDIQYF.